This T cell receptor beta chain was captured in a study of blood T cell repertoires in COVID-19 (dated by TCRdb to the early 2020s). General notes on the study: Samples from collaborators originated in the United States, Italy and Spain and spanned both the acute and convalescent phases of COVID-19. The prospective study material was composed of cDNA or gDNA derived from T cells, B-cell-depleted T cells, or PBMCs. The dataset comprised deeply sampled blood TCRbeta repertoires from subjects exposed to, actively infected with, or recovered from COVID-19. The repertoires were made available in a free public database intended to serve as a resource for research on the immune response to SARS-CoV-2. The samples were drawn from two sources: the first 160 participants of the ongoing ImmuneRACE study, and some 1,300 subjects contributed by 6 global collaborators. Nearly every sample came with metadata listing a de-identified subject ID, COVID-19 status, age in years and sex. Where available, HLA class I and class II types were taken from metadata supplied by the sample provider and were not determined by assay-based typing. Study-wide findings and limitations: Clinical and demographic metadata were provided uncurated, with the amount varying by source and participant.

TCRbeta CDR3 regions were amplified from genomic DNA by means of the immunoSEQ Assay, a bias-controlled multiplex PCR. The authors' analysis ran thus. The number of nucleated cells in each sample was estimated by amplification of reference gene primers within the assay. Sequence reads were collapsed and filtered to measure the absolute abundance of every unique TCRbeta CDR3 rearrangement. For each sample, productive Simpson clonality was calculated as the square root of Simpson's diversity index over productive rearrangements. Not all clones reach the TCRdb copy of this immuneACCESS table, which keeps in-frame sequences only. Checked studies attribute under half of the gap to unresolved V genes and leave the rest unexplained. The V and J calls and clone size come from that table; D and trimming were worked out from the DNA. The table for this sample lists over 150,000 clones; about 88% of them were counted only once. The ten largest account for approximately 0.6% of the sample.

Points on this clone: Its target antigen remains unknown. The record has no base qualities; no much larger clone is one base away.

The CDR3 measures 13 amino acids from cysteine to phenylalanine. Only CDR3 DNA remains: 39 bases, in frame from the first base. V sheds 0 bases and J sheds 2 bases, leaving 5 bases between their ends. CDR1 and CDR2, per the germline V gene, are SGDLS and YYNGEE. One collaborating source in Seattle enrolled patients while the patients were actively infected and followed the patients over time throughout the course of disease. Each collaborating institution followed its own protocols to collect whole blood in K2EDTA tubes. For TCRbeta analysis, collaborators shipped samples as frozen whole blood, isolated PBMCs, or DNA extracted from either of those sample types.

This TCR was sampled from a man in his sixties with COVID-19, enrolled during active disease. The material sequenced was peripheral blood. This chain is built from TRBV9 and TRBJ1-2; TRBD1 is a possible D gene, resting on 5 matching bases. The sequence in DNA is TGTGCCAGCAGCGTAGCAGGGAACTATGGCTACACCTTC. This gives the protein CASSVAGNYGYTF.